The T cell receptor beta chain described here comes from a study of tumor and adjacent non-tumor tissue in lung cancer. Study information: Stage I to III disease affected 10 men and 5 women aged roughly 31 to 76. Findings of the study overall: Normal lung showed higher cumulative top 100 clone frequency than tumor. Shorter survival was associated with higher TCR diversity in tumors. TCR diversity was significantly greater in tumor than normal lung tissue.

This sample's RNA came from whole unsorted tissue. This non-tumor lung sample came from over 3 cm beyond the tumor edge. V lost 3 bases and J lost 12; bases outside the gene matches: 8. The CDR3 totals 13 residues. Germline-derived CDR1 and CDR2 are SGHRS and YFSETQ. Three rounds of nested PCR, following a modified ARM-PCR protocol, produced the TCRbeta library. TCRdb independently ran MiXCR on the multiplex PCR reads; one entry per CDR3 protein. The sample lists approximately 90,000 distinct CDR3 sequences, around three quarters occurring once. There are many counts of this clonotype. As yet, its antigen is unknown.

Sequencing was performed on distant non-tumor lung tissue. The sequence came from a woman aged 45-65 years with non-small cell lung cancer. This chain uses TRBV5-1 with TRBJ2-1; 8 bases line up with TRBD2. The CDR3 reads CASSSFPGGGQFF. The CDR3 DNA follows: TGCGCCAGCAGCTCCTTTCCCGGGGGGGGGCAGTTCTTC.